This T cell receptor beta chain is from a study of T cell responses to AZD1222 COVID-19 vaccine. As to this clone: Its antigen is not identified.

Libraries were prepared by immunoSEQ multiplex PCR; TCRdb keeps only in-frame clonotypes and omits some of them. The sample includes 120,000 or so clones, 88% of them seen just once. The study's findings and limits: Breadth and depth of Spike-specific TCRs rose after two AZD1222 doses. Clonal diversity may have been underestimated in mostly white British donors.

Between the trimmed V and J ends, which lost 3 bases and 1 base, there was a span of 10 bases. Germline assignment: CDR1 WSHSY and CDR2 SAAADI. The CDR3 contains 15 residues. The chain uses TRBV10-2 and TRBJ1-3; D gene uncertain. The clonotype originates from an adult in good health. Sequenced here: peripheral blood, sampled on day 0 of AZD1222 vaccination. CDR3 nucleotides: TGCGCCAGCAGTGACCCTGGGAGATCTGGAAACACCATATATTTT. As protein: CASSDPGRSGNTIYF.